The 6 T cell receptor beta chains listed next were all sequenced from one sample in a study of cytomegalovirus exposure and HLA in healthy donors. Both 60 Vbeta primers and 13 Jbeta primers went into the PCR. Some clones are missing from TCRdb's copy, which holds only in-frame ones; the method was immunoSEQ multiplex PCR. The data contain around 170,000 clones, roughly 85% of them seen just once; the ten biggest clones take up approximately 0.7%. The sequenced material came from PBMCs. These receptor sequences come from a woman between 35 and 50 years old in good health and CMV-seronegative.

The chain employs TRBV5-1 and TRBJ2-2; TRBD1 matches at 8 bases. The trim removed 5 bases at V and 6 bases at J, leaving 9 bases unmatched. Germline CDR1 reads SGHRS; CDR2 reads YFSETQ. The CDR3 has 15 amino acids. The DNA of the CDR3 is TGCGCCAGCAGGCCAGGGGGCATATTATCCGGGGAGCTGTTTTTT. This gives the protein CASRPGGILSGELFF. Filled out from reference TRBV5-1 and TRBJ2-2, the complete variable domain reads KAGVTQTPRYLIKTRGQQVTLSCSPISGHRSVSWYQQTPGQGLQFLFEYFSETQRNKGNFPGRFSGRQFSNSRSEMNVSTLELGDSALYLCASRPGGILSGELFFGEGSRLTVL.

The chain employs TRBV6-1 and TRBJ2-5; the D is unclear. The CDR3 is 15 amino acids. V lost 3 bases, J lost 1 base, and 12 bases lay in between. Germline CDR1 is MNHNS and CDR2 is SASEGT. The DNA of the CDR3 is TGTGCCAGCAGTGATCAGGCTGGCGCCCAAGAGACCCAGTACTTC. Its protein product is CASSDQAGAQETQYF.

The V call is TRBV7-3, the J call TRBJ2-5; unclear D gene. The germline V gene encodes CDR1 SGHTA and CDR2 FQGTGA. This CDR3 spans 13 amino acids. Trimming took off 2 bases at V and 2 bases at J, with 6 bases between the two ends. This CDR3 is CASSLATQETQYF. For the CDR3, the DNA is TGTGCCAGCAGCTTAGCGACTCAAGAGACCCAGTACTTC.

V is TRBV6-6 and J is TRBJ1-3; D ambiguous. The length of the CDR3 is 15 residues. From germline, CDR1 is MNHNY and CDR2 SVGAGI (reference sequence). Trimming cost V 0 bases and J 3 bases, with 9 bases left between them. CDR3 in amino acids: CASSYSETGGNTIYF. CDR3 nucleotide sequence: TGTGCCAGCAGTTACTCGGAAACGGGTGGAAACACCATATATTTT.

The genes are TRBV28 and TRBJ1-6; 9 bases line up with TRBD1. The CDR3 is 15 amino acids. Germline trimming cut 5 bases from V and 9 bases from J; bases unmatched to any gene: 8. Germline assignment: CDR1 MDHEN and CDR2 SYDVKM. CDR3 sequence reads: CASSLVQGALSPLHF. DNA for the CDR3: TGTGCCAGCAGTCTCGTACAGGGGGCGCTTTCACCCCTCCACTTT.

The chain recombines TRBV27 with TRBJ1-3; maybe TRBD1 (5 bases). Germline CDR1 and CDR2: MNHEY and SMNVEV (reference sequence). V lost 2 bases and J lost 0, with 17 bases in between. The CDR3 has 18 residues. Here the CDR3 DNA reads TGTGCCAGCAGTTTAAATAGGGTGACAGCCTACTCTGGAAACACCATATATTTT. Its protein is CASSLNRVTAYSGNTIYF.